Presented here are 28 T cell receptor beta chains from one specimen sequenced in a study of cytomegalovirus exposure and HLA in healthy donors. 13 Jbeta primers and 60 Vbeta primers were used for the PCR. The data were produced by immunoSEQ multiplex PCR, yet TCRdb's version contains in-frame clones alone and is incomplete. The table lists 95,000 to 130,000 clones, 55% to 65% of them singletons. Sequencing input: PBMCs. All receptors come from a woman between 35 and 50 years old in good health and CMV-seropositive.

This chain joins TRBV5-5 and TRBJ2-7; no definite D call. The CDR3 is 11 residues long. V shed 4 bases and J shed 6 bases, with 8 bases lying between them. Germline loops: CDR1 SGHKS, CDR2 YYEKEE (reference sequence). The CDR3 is CASSLLVEQYF. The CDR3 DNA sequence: TGTGCCAGCAGCCTCCTCGTCGAGCAGTACTTC. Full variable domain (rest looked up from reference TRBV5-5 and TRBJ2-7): DAGVTQSPTHLIKTRGQQVTLRCSPISGHKSVSWYQQVLGQGPQFIFQYYEKEERGRGNFPDRFSARQFPNYSSELNVNALLLGDSALYLCASSLLVEQYFGPGTRLTVT.

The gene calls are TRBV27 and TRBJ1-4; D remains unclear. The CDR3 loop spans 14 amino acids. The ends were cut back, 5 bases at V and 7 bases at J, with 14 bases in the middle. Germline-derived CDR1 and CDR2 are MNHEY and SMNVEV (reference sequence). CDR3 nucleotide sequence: TGTGCCAGCAGTCCCTCGTTACGGGGTGAAAAACTGTTTTTT. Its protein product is CASSPSLRGEKLFF.

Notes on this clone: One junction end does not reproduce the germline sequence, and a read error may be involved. The CDR3 region is CSSSLRTGSYEQYF. CDR3 nucleotides: TGTTCCAGCAGCTTACGAACAGGGTCCTACGAGCAGTACTTC. This chain connects TRBV7-9 to TRBJ2-7, with D possibly TRBD1 on 6 matching bases. This CDR3 comprises 14 residues. CDR1 SEHNR and CDR2 FQNEAQ come from the germline V gene (reference sequence).

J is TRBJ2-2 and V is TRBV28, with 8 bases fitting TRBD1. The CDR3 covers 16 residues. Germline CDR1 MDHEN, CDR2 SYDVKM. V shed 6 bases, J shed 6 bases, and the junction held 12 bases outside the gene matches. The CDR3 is CASRTDAGGLSGELFF. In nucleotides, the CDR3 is TGTGCCAGCAGGACGGACGCAGGGGGCCTATCCGGGGAGCTGTTTTTT.

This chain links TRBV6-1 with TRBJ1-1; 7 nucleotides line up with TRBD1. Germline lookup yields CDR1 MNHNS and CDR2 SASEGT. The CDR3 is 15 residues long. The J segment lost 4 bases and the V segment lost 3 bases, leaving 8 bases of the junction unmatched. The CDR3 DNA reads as TGTGCCAGCAGTGAGAAGACAGGGTCGGGCACTGAAGCTTTCTTT. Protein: CASSEKTGSGTEAFF.

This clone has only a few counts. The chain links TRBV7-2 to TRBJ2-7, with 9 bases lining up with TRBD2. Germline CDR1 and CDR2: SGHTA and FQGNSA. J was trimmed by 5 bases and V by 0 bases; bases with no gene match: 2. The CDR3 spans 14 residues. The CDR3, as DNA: TGTGCCAGCAGCTTAGCAGCGGGAGGACACGAGCAGTACTTC. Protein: CASSLAAGGHEQYF. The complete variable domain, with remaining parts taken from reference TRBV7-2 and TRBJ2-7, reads GAGVSQSPSNKVTEKGKDVELRCDPISGHTALYWYRQSLGQGLEFLIYFQGNSAPDKSGLPSDRFSAERTGGSVSTLTIQRTQQEDSAVYLCASSLAAGGHEQYFGPGTRLTVT.

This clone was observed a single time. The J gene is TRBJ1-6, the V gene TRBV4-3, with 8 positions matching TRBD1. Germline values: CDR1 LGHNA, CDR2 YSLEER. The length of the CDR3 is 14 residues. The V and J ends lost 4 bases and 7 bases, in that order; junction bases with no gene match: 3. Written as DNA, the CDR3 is TGCGCCAGCAGCCCGGACAGGGTGAATTCACCCCTCCACTTT. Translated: CASSPDRVNSPLHF.

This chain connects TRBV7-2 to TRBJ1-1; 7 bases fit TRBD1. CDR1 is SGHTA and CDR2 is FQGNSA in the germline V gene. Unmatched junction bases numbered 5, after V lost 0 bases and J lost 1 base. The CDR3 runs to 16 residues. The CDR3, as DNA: TGTGCCAGCAGCTTAGCATTCGACAGGGCGAACACTGAAGCTTTCTTT. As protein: CASSLAFDRANTEAFF.

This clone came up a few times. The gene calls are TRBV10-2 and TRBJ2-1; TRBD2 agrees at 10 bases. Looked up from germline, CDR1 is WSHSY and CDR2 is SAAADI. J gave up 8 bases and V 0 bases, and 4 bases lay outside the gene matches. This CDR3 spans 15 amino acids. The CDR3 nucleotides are TGCGCCAGCAGTGAGTCGCCTAGCGGGAGTGATGAGCAGTTCTTC. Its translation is CASSESPSGSDEQFF.

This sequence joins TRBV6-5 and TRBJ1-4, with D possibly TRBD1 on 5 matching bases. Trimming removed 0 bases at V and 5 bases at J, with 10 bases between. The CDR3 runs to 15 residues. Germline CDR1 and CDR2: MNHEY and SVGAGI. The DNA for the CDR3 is TGTGCCAGCAGTTACTCGGGGTCAGGGAATGAAAAACTGTTTTTT. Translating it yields CASSYSGSGNEKLFF.

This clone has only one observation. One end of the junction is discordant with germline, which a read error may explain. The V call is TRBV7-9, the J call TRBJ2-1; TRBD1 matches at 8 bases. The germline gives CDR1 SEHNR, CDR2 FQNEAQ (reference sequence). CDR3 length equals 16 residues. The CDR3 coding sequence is TGTTCCAGCAGCTTAGGGTGGACAGGGACGTACAATGAGCAGTTCTTC. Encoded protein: CSSSLGWTGTYNEQFF.

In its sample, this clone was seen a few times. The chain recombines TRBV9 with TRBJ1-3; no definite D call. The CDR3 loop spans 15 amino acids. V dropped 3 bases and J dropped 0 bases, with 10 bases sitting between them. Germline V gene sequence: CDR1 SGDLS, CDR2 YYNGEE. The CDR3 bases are TGTGCCAGCAGCGGCGACACGGTCTCTGGAAACACCATATATTTT. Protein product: CASSGDTVSGNTIYF.

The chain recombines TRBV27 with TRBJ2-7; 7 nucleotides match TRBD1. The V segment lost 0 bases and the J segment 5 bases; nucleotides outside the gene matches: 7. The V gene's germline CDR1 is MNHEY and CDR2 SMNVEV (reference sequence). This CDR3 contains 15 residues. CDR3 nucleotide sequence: TGTGCCAGCAGTTTATCGAGGACAGGCGGCGACGAGCAGTACTTC. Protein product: CASSLSRTGGDEQYF.

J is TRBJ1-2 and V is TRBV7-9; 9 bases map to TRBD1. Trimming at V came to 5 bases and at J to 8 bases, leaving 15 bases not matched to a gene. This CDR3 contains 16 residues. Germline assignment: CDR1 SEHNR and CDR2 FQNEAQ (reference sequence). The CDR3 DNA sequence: TGTGCCAGCAGCAACCCGGGGACAGGGACTCTAGGAGGCTACACCTTC. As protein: CASSNPGTGTLGGYTF.

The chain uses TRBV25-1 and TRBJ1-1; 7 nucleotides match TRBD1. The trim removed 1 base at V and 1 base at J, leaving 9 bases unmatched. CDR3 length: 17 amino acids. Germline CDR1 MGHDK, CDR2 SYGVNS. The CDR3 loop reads CASSEWVGGMGNTEAFF. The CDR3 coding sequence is TGTGCCAGCAGTGAATGGGTAGGGGGCATGGGGAACACTGAAGCTTTCTTT.

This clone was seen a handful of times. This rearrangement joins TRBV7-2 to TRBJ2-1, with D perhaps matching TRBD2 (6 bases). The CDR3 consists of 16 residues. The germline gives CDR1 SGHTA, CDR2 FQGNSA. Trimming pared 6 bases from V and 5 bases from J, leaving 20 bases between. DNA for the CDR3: TGTGCCAGCAGACCCCGACTAGTGGGCGGGGACAATGAGCAGTTCTTC. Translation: CASRPRLVGGDNEQFF.

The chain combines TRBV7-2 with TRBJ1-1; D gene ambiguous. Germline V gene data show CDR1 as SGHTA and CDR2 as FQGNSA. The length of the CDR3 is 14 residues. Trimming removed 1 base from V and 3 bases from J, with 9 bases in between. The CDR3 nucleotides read TGTGCCAGCAGCTTAGAAAGCCGGGACACTGAAGCTTTCTTT. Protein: CASSLESRDTEAFF.

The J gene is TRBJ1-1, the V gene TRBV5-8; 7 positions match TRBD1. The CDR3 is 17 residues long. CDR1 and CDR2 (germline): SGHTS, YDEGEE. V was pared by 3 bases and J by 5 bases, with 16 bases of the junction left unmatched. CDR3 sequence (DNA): TGTGCCAGCAGCTGGAGGGACAGACAAGCTGGGAGGACTGAAGCTTTCTTT. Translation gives CASSWRDRQAGRTEAFF.

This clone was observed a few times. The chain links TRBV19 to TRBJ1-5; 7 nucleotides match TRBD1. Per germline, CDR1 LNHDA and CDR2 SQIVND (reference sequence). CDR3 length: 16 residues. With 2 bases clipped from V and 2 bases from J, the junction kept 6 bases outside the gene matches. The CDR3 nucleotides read TGTGCCAGTAGTATATCGACAGGGTGGGGCAATCAGCCCCAGCATTTT. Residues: CASSISTGWGNQPQHF.

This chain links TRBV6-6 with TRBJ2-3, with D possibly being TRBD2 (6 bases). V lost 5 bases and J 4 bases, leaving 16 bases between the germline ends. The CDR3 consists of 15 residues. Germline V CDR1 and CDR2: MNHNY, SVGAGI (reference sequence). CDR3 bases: TGTGCCAGCAGTGTCCTTAGCGGTGTAGCAGATACGCAGTATTTT. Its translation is CASSVLSGVADTQYF.

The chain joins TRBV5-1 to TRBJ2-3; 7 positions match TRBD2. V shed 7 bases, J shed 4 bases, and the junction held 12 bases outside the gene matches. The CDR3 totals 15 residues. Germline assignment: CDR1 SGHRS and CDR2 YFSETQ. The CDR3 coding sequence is TGCGCCAGCGGACTTACCGGGACTAAGGCAGATACGCAGTATTTT. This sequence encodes CASGLTGTKADTQYF.

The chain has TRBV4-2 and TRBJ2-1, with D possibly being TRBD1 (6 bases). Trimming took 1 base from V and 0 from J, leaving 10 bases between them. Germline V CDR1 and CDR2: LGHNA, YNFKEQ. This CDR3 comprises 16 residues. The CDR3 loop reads CASSQVRGSSYNEQFF. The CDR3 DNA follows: TGTGCCAGCAGCCAAGTAAGGGGGAGCTCCTACAATGAGCAGTTCTTC.

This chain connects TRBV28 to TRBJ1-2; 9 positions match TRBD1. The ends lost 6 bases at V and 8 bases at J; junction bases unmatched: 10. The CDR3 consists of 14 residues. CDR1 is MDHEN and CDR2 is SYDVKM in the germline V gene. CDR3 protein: CASRGTGQGKGYTF. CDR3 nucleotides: TGTGCCAGCAGAGGAACGGGACAGGGTAAAGGCTACACCTTC.

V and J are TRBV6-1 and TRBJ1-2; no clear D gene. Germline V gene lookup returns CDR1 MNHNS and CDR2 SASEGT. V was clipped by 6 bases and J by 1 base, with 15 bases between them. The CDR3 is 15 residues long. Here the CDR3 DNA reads TGTGCCAGCAGCCTTATACCCTACAGTAACTATGGCTACACCTTC. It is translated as CASSLIPYSNYGYTF.

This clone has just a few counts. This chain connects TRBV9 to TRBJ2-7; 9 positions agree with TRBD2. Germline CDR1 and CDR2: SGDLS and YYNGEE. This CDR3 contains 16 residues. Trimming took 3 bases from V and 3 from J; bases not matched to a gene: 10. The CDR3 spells CASSATPFSGSYEQYF. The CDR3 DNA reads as TGTGCCAGCAGCGCGACCCCCTTTAGCGGGAGCTACGAGCAGTACTTC. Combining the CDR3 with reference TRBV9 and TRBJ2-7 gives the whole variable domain DSGVTQTPKHLITATGQRVTLRCSPRSGDLSVYWYQQSLDQGLQFLIQYYNGEERAKGNILERFSAQQFPDLHSELNLSSLELGDSALYFCASSATPFSGSYEQYFGPGTRLTVT.

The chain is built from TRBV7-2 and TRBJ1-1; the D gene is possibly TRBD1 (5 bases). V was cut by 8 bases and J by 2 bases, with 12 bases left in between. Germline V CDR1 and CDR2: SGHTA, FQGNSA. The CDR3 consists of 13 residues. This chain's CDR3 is CASRGGGNTEAFF. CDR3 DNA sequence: TGTGCCAGCCGGGGGGGTGGCAACACTGAAGCTTTCTTT. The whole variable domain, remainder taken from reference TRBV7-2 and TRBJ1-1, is GAGVSQSPSNKVTEKGKDVELRCDPISGHTALYWYRQSLGQGLEFLIYFQGNSAPDKSGLPSDRFSAERTGGSVSTLTIQRTQQEDSAVYLCASRGGGNTEAFFGQGTRLTVV.

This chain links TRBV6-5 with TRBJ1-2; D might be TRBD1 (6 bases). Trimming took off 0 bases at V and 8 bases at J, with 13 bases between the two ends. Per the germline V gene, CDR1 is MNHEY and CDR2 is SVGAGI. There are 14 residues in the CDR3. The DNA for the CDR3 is TGTGCCAGCAGTTACTCGATTCAGGGGCAGGGCTACACCTTC. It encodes CASSYSIQGQGYTF.

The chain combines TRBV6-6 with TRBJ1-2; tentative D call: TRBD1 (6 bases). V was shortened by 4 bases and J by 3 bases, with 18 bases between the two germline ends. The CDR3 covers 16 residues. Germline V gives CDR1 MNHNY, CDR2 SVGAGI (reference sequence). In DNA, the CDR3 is TGTGCCAGCAGTTCCCCTGAAGGGGGGGCGTACTATGGCTACACCTTC. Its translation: CASSSPEGGAYYGYTF.